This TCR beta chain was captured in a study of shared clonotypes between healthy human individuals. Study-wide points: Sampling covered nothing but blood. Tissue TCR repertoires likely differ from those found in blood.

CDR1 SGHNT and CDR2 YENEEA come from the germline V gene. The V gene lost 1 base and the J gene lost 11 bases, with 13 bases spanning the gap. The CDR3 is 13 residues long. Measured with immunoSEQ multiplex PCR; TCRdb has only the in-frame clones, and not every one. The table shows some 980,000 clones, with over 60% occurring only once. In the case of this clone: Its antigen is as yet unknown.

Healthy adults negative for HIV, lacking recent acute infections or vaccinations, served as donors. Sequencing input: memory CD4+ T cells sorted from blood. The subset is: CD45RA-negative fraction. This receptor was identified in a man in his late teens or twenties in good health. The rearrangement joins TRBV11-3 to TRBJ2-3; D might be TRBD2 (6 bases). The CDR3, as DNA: TGTGCCAGCAGCTTAGGCTCTAGCGATCGGCAGTATTTT. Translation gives CASSLGSSDRQYF.